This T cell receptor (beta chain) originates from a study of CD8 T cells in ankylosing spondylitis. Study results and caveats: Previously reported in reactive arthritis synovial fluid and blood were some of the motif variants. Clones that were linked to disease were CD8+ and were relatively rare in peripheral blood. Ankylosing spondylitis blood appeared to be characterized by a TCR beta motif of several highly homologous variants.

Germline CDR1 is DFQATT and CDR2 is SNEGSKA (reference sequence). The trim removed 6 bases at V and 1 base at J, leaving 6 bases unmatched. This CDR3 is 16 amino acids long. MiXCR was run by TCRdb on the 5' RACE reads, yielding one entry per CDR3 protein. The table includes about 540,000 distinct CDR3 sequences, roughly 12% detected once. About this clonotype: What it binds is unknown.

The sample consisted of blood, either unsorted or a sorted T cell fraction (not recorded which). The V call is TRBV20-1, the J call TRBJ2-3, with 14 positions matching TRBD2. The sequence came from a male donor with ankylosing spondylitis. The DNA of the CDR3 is TGCAGTGCCGGGGGACTAGCGGGAGTGGGCACAGATACGCAGTATTTT. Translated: CSAGGLAGVGTDTQYF.